These T cell receptor beta chains were read from a single sample in a study of Tregs in tolerant kidney transplant recipients. Some clones are missing from TCRdb's copy, which holds only in-frame ones; the method was immunoSEQ multiplex PCR. The data hold 90,000 or so clones, with roughly 93% observed a single time. The sample in question was CD4+ T cells from blood (PBMCs), obtained 12 months after the transplant. The receptor source for this set is a human patient who received a combined kidney and bone marrow transplant. Some T cells may be provided by the graft donor. The conserved cysteine and the conserved F or W are not part of the CDR3 here.

TRBJ1-2,10,TRBV2,ASSGTAYGYT
TRBJ2-3,14,TRBV12-2,ASRLGGWGRTDTQY
TRBJ1-1,11,TRBV30,AWRQGRNTEAF
TRBJ2-3,14,TRBV4-1,ASSQYTLLGASGWY
TRBJ2-1,11,TRBV7-9,ASSLAGAAEQF
TRBJ2-3,14,TRBV9,ASSPPAGAATDTQY
TRBJ2-7,13,TRBV1,TSSFRTSGPYEQY
TRBJ1-2,11,TRBV5-1,ASSPDYRIGYT
TRBJ1-6,12,TRBV30,AWSVRGDNSPLH
TRBJ2-1,13,TRBV5-1,ASSLPQGGTNEQF
TRBJ2-2,12,TRBV5-1,ASSGRAGTGELF
TRBJ2-2,13,TRBV9,ASSKQGARTGELF
TRBJ1-6,12,TRBV4-2,ASSRGQGDSPLH
TRBJ1-1,13,TRBV2,ASGVQGAAVTEAF
TRBJ2-2,10,TRBV9,ASSVDTGELF